The source of this TCR beta chain is a study of vaccination and CD4 T cells after COVID-19. Looking at the study overall: Nasal swab PCR had detected SARS-CoV-2 in convalescent patients, several mild and one severe. Post-COVID specimens were obtained a median about 100 days after diagnosis (range 35 to 161).

As regards this clonotype: Its antigen remains unidentified.

The CDR3 consists of 17 residues. Germline V lookup: CDR1 SGHTA, CDR2 FQGNSA. V lost 2 bases, J lost 3 bases, and 11 bases stayed unmatched. Cultured CD4+ T cell DNA underwent sequencing with the Oncomine TCR Beta short-read assay. One entry per CDR3 protein results from TCRdb running MiXCR on the PCR reads. Found here are 10,000 to 15,000 distinct CDR3 sequences, almost 65% of them singletons; the top ten hold 13% to 15%. Treatment here: roughly ten-day PBMC culture with coronavirus spike peptide pools or control peptides (ViraFEST assay). ViraFEST used peptide pools to expand antigen-specific T cells and subsequently sequenced their TCRs. Positive PCR dates spanned March to December 2020, predating US Alpha, Beta and Delta variants.

The source material was CD4+ T cells from blood, cultured in vitro. The chain is built from TRBV7-2 and TRBJ1-2; 8 bases align to TRBD1. The source is a human donor who had recovered from COVID-19. The CDR3 DNA reads as TGTGCCAGCAGCTTACCGAAAGGACGGACAGGGTACTATGGCTACACCTTC. Translated, it gives CASSLPKGRTGYYGYTF. Using reference TRBV7-2 and TRBJ1-2 for the parts outside the CDR3, the full variable domain is GAGVSQSPSNKVTEKGKDVELRCDPISGHTALYWYRQSLGQGLEFLIYFQGNSAPDKSGLPSDRFSAERTGGSVSTLTIQRTQQEDSAVYLCASSLPKGRTGYYGYTFGSGTRLTVV.